This T cell receptor beta chain was obtained from a study of cytotoxic CD8 clonotypes in ibrutinib-treated CLL. At the level of the study: Investigators reported some 24 partial and 2 complete responses; after median approximately 74 months, roughly 15 patients remained remitted and about 12 progressed.

Germline-derived CDR1 and CDR2 are SGHNT and YYREEE (reference sequence). CDR3 size: 14 residues. V lost 1 base, J lost 7 bases, and 6 bases stayed unmatched. Profiling relied on immunoSEQ multiplex PCR, and the TCRdb table lists in-frame clones only, not all of them. The sample carries around 91,000 clones, about 86% recorded once. The chain combines TRBV5-4 with TRBJ2-3, with 7 bases aligning to TRBD2. This receptor was obtained from a human donor with chronic lymphocytic leukemia. The input for sequencing was PBMCs, taken before ibrutinib treatment. CDR3 sequence reads: CASSLREGTNTQYF. The CDR3 nucleotides read TGTGCCAGCAGCTTGAGGGAGGGCACGAATACGCAGTATTTT.